The 2 T cell receptor beta chains in this list originate from one sample, sequenced in a study of shared clonotypes between healthy human individuals. Profiled with immunoSEQ multiplex PCR; TCRdb holds only in-frame clones, not every one. The sample consists of some 2,400,000 clones, approximately 96% of them appearing once. The sample taken for sequencing was naive CD4+ T cells sorted from blood. Regarding subset: CD45RA+ positively selected. These receptor sequences come from a man between 18 and 29 years old in good health.

The rearrangement uses TRBV18 and TRBJ1-1; D call uncertain. This CDR3 comprises 14 residues. CDR1 is KGHSH and CDR2 is LQKENI in the germline V gene. With 1 base removed from V and 0 bases from J, the gap between germline ends came to 6 bases. The CDR3 coding sequence is TGTGCCAGCTCACCACTGGTCCTGAACACTGAAGCTTTCTTT. This gives the protein CASSPLVLNTEAFF.

V usage is TRBV6-5 and J usage is TRBJ1-6; no clear D. Trimming took off 5 bases at V and 10 bases at J, with 15 bases between the two ends. This CDR3 has 14 amino acids. The V gene's germline CDR1 is MNHEY and CDR2 SVGAGI. The DNA for the CDR3 is TGTGCCAGCAGTCCCAGATGGGCTCAGTCACCCCTCCACTTT. Translating it yields CASSPRWAQSPLHF.